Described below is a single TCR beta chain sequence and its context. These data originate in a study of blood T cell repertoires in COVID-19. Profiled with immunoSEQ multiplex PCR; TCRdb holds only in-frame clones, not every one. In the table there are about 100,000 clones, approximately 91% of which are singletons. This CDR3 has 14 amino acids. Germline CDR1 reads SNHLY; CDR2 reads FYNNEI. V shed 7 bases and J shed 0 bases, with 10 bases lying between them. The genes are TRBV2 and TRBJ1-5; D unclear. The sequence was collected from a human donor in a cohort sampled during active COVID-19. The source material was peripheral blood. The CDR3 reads CASKSGSSNQPQHF. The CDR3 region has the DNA TGTGCCAGCAAGAGTGGGAGTAGCAATCAGCCCCAGCATTTT.